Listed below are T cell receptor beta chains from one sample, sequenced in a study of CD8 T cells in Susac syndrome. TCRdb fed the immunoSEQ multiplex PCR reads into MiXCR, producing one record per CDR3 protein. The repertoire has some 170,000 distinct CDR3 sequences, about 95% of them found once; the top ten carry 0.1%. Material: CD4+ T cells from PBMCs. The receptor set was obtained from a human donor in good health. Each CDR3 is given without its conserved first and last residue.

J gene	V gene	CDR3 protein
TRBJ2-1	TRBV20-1	SAPRALAGGGNEQF
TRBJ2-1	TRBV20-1	SASGTRGYNEQF
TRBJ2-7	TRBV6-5	ASSSATGGSYEQY
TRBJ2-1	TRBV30	AWSVLAGRYNEQF
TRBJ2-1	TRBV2	ATRDRERKYEQF
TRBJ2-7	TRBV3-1	ASSQGPGQSYEQY
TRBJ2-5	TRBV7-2	ASSKDYTQETQY
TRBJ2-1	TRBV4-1	ASSQDLAGGPYEQF
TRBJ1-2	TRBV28	ASTSGSRGYT
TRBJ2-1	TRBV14	ASSQGVPDNEQF
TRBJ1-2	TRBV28	ASSGLGGTYGYT
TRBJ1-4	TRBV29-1	SAETGKKLF
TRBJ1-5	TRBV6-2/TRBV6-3	ASSYQQGKQPQH
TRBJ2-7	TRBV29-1	SVILGGHEQY
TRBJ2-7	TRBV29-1	SARAGTIRDEQY